This paragraph reports one TCR beta chain. No antigen is known for it. Germline V gene data show CDR1 as MNHNY and CDR2 as SVGAGI (reference sequence). This CDR3 is built from 11 residues. Trimming stripped 7 bases from V and 5 bases from J, with 9 bases between. This record comes from a study of T cell repertoires in cytomegalovirus infection. Study as a whole: Well-studied HLA-B-restricted epitopes and recently identified HLA-C-restricted epitopes of CMV were both used in the study. Public TCR beta signatures were indicative of both CMV infection and a matching HLA type. Study results and limitations: Summed public TCR beta family frequency identified CMV carriers bearing the relevant HLA.

TCRdb redid the calling of the reads with MiXCR, one entry per CDR3 protein. In the table there are roughly 700,000 distinct CDR3 sequences, 30% to 40% of which are singletons. Here the sequenced sample was cultured PBMCs, taken from culture after CMV antigen stimulation. The TCR originated in a human donor in good health (CMV status not recorded). Some clones in this sample may be carry-over from other donors' samples. The chain recombines TRBV6-6 with TRBJ2-7, with D unresolved. CDR3 coding DNA: TGTGCCAGCACCTCATCCGACGAGCAGTACTTC. Residues: CASTSSDEQYF.